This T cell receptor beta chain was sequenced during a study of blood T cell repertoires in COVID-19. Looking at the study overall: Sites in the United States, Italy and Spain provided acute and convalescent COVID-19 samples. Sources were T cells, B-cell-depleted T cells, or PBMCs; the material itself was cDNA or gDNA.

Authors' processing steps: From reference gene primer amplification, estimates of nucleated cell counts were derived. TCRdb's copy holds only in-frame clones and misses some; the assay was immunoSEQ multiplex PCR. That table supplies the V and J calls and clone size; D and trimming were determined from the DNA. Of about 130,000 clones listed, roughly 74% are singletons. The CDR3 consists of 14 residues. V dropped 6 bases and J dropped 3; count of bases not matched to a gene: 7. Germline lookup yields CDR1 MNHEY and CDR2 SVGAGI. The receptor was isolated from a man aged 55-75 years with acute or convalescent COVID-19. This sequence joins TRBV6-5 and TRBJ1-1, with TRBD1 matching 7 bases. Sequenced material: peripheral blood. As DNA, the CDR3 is TGTGCCAGCAGGGTAGGGGGCGCGGACACTGAAGCTTTCTTT. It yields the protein CASRVGGADTEAFF.